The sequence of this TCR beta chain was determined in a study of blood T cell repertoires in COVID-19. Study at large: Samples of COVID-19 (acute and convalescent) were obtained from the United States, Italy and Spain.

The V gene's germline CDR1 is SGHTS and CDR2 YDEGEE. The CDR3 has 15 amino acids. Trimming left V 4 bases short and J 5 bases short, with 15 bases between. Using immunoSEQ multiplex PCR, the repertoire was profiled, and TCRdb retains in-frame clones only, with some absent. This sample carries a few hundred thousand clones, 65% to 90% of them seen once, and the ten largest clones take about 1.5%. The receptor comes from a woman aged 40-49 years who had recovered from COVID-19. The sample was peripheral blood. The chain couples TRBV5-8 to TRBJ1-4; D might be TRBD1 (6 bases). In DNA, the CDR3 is TGTGCCAGCAGCGCGGGGGACATACTCAATGAAAAACTGTTTTTT. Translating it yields CASSAGDILNEKLFF.